This T cell receptor beta chain was retrieved from a study of blood T cell repertoires in COVID-19. Study-level background: From T cells, B-cell-depleted T cells, or PBMCs came the material, which was cDNA or gDNA.

In the authors' methods: Nucleated cell counts were estimated from reference gene primer amplification. Clones were sequenced by immunoSEQ multiplex PCR, and TCRdb holds only the in-frame ones, with some missing. V and J calls and clone size follow that table, whereas D and trimming were derived from the DNA. The sample has approximately 460,000 clones, roughly nine tenths seen once. This clone showed up just once. Germline V lookup: CDR1 LGHDT, CDR2 YNNKEL (reference sequence). V was shortened by 4 bases and J by 7 bases, with 10 bases between the two germline ends. The CDR3 length is 12 residues. This chain links TRBV3-1 (or the pseudogene TRBV3-2) with TRBJ1-2, with D perhaps matching TRBD1 (5 bases). The sample comprised peripheral blood. The clonotype originates from a man between 18 and 35 years old with COVID-19, enrolled during active disease. The CDR3 DNA reads TGTGCCAGCAGCCCCAGGGTGGGTGGCTACACCTTC. Its protein is CASSPRVGGYTF.